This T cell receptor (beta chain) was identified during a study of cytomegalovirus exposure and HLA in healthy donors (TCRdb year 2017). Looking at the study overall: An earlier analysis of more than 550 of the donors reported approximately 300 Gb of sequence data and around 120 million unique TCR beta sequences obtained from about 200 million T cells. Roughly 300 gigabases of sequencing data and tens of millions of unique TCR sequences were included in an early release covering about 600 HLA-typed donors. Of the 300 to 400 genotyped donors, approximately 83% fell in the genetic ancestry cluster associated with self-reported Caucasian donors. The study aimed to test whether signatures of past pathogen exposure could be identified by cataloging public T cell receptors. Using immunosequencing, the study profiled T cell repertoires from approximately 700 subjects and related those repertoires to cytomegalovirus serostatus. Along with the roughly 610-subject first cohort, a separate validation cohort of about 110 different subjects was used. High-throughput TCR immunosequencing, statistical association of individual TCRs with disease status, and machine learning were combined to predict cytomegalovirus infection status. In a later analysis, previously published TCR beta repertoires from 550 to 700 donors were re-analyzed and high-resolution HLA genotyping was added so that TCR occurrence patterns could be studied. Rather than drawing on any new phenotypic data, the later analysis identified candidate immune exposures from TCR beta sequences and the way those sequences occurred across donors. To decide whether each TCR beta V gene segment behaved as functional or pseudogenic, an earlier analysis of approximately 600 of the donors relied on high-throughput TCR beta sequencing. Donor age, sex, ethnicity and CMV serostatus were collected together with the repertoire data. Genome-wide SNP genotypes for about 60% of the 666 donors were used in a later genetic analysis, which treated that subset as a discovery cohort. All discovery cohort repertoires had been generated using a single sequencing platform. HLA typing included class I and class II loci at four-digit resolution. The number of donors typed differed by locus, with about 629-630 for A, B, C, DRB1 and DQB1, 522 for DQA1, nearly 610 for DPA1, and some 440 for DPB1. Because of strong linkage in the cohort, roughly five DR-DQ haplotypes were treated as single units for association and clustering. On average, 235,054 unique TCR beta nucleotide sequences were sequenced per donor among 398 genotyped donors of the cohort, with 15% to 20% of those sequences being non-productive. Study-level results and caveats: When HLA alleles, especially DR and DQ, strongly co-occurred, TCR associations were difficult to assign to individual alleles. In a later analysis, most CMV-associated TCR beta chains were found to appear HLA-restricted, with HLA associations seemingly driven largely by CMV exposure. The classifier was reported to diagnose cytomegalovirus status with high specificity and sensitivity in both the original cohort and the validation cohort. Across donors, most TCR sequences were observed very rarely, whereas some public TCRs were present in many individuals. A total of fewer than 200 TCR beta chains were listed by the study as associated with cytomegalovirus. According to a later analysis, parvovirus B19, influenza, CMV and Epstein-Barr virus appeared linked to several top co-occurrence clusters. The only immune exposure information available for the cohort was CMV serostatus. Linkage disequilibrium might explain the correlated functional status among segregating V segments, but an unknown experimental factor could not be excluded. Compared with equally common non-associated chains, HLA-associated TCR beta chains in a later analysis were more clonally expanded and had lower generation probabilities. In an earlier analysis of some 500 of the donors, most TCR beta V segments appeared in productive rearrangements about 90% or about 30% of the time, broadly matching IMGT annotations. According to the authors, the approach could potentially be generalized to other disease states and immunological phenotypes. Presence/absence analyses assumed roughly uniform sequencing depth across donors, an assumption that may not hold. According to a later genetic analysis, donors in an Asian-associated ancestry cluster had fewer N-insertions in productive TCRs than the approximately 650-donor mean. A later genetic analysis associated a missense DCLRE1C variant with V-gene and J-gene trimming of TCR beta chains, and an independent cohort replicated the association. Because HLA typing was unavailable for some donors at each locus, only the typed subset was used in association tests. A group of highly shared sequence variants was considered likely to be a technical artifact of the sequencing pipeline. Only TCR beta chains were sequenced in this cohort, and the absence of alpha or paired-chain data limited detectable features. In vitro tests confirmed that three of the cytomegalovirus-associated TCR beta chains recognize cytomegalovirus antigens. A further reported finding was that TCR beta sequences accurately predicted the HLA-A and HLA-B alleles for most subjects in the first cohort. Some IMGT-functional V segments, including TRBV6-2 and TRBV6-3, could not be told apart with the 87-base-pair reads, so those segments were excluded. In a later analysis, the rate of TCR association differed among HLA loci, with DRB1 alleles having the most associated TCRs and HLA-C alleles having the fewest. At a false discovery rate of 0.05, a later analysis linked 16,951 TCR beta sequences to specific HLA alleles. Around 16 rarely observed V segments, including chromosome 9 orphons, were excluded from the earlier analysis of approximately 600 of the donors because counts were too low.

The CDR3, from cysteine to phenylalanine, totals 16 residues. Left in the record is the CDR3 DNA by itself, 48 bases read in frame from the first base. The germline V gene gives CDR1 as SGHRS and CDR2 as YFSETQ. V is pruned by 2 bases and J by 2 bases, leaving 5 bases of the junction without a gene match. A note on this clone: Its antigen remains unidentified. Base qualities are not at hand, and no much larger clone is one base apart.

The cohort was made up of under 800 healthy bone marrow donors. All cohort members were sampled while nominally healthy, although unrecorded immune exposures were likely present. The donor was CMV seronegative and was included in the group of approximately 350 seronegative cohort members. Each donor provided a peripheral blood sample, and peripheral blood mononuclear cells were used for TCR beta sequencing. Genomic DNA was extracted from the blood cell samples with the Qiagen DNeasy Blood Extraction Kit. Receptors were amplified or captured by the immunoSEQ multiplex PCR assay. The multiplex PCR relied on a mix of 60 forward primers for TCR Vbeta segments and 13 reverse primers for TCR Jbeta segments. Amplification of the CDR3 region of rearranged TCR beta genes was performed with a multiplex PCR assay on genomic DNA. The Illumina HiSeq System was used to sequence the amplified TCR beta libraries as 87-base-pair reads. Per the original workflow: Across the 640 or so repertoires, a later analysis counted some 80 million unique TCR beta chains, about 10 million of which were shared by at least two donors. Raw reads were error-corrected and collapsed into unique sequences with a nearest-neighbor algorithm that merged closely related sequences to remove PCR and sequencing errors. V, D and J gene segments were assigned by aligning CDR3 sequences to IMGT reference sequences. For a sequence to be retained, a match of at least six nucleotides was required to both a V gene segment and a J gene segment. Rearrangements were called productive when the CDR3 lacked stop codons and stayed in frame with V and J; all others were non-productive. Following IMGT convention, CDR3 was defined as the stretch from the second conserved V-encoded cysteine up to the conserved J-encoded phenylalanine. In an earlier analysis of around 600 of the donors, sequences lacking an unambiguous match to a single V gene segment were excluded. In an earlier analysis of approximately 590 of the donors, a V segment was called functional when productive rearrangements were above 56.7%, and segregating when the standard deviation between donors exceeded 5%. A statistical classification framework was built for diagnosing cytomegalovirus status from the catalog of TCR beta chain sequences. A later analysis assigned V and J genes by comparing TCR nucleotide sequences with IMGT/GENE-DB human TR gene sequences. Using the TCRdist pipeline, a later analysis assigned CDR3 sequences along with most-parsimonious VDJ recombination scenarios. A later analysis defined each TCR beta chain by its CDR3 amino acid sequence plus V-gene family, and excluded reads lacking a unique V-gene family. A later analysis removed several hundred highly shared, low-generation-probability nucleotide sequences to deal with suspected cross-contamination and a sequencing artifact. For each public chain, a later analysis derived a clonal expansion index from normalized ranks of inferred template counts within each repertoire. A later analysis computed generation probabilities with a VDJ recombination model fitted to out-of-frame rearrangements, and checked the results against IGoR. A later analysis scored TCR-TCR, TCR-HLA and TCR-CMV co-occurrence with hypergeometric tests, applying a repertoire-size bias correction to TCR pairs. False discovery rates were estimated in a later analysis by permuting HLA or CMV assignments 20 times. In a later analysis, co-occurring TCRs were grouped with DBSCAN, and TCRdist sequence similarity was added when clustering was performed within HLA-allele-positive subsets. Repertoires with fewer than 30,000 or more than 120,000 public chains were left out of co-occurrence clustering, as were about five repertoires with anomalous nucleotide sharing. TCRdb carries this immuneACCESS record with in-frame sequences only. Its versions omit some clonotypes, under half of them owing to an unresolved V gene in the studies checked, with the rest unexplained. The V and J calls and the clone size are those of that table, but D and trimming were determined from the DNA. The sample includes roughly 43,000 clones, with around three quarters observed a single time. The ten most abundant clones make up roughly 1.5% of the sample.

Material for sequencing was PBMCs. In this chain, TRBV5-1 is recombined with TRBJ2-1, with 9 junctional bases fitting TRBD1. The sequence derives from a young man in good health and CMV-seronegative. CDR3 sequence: CASSFSRDRAYNEQFF. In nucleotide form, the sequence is TGCGCCAGCAGCTTTAGTCGGGACAGGGCCTACAATGAGCAGTTCTTC.